The 8 T cell receptor beta chains presented below share a single source sample, sequenced in a study of ipilimumab plus nivolumab after autologous stem cell transplantation. Some clones are missing from TCRdb's copy, which holds only in-frame ones; the method was immunoSEQ multiplex PCR. The data show 15,000 to 20,000 clones, with 75% to 90% seen just once and approximately 19% held by the top ten. Source: PBMCs, taken in a trial of ipilimumab plus nivolumab as post-transplant consolidation. Every receptor here comes from a male donor with diffuse large B-cell lymphoma.

The rearrangement joins TRBV5-8 to TRBJ2-7; D possibly matches TRBD1 or TRBD2 (6 bases each). The germline V gene has CDR1 SGHTS and CDR2 YDEGEE. The length of the CDR3 is 12 residues. V lost 5 bases and J 5 bases, leaving 11 bases between the germline ends. The CDR3 DNA sequence: TGTGCCAGCAGTAAGAGGGGGGACGAGCAGTACTTC. Its protein is CASSKRGDEQYF.

The genes are TRBV14 and TRBJ1-1; the D is unclear. The V gene's germline CDR1 is SGHDN and CDR2 FVKESK. Between the trimmed V and J ends, which lost 1 base and 3 bases, there was a span of 18 bases. This CDR3 spans 17 amino acids. CDR3: CASSQGLGTLRHTEAFF. CDR3 nucleotides: TGTGCCAGCAGCCAAGGGTTGGGCACCCTCAGGCACACTGAAGCTTTCTTT.

This chain connects TRBV5-4 to TRBJ2-2; TRBD1 matches 10 bases. The length of the CDR3 is 17 residues. V lost 1 base, J lost 4 bases, and 7 bases stayed unmatched. Germline V gives CDR1 SGHNT, CDR2 YYREEE (reference sequence). The CDR3 bases are TGTGCCAGCAGCTTGTTGCCGGGACAGGGGACCACCGGGGAGCTGTTTTTT. Its translation is CASSLLPGQGTTGELFF.

This chain joins TRBV7-6 and TRBJ2-5; TRBD2 matches at 7 bases. Germline values: CDR1 SGHVS, CDR2 FNYEAQ. The CDR3 consists of 14 residues. V dropped 5 bases and J dropped 3; count of bases not matched to a gene: 6. The CDR3 loop reads CASSLQRGKETQYF. The DNA for the CDR3 is TGTGCCAGCAGCCTACAGCGGGGAAAAGAGACCCAGTACTTC.

V and J are TRBV5-5 and TRBJ1-3; 12 bases match TRBD1. This CDR3 comprises 18 residues. Germline lookup yields CDR1 SGHKS and CDR2 YYEKEE (reference sequence). J gave up 0 bases and V 0 bases, and 4 bases lay outside the gene matches. CDR3 sequence: CASSLGDRGPDSGNTIYF. In DNA form, the CDR3 reads TGTGCCAGCAGCTTGGGGGACAGGGGGCCGGACTCTGGAAACACCATATATTTT. The full variable domain, its missing parts supplied by reference TRBV5-5 and TRBJ1-3, is DAGVTQSPTHLIKTRGQQVTLRCSPISGHKSVSWYQQVLGQGPQFIFQYYEKEERGRGNFPDRFSARQFPNYSSELNVNALLLGDSALYLCASSLGDRGPDSGNTIYFGEGSWLTVV.

The DNA of the CDR3 is TGTGCCAGCAGCTACCGTAGCGGGGGTAACAATGAGCAGTTCTTC. Protein: CASSYRSGGNNEQFF. This sequence joins TRBV7-2 and TRBJ2-1; 9 bases match TRBD2. With 4 bases clipped from V and 5 bases from J, the junction kept 6 bases outside the gene matches. The length of the CDR3 is 15 residues. Germline V gene sequence: CDR1 SGHTA, CDR2 FQGNSA. The complete variable domain, with remaining parts taken from reference TRBV7-2 and TRBJ2-1, reads GAGVSQSPSNKVTEKGKDVELRCDPISGHTALYWYRQSLGQGLEFLIYFQGNSAPDKSGLPSDRFSAERTGGSVSTLTIQRTQQEDSAVYLCASSYRSGGNNEQFFGPGTRLTVL.

This sequence joins TRBV10-3 and TRBJ1-1, with D perhaps TRBD1 (5 bases). CDR3 length: 13 residues. Germline CDR1 is ENHRY and CDR2 is SYGVKD. V lost 10 bases and J lost 4, with 16 bases in between. The CDR3 nucleotides read TGTGCCACCAGGGCAGGGATCGGCACTGAAGCTTTCTTT. Translated: CATRAGIGTEAFF.

This rearrangement joins TRBV10-3 to TRBJ1-1; 7 bases are shared with TRBD1. Germline values: CDR1 ENHRY, CDR2 SYGVKD. J gave up 11 bases and V 6 bases, and 9 bases lay outside the gene matches. The CDR3 length is 12 residues. The CDR3, as DNA: TGTGCCATCAGCCGAACAGGGGATTCGGCTTTCTTT. Amino acid sequence: CAISRTGDSAFF.